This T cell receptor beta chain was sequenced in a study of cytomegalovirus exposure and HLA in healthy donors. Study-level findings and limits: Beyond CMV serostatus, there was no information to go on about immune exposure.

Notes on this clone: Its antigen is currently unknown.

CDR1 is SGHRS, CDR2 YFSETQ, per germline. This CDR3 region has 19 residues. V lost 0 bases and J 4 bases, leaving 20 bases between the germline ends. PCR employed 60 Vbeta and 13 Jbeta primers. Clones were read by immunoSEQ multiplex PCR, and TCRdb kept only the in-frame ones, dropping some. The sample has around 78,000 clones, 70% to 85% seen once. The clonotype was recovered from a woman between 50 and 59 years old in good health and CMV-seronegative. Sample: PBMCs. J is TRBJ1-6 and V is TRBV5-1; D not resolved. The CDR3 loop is CASSLGHPTGEGYNSPLHF. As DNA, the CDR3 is TGCGCCAGCAGCTTGGGTCATCCCACCGGGGAGGGTTATAATTCACCCCTCCACTTT. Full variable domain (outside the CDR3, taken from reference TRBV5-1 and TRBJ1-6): KAGVTQTPRYLIKTRGQQVTLSCSPISGHRSVSWYQQTPGQGLQFLFEYFSETQRNKGNFPGRFSGRQFSNSRSEMNVSTLELGDSALYLCASSLGHPTGEGYNSPLHFGNGTRLTVT.